The clone carrying this T cell receptor (beta chain) has only one observation. Per the germline V gene, CDR1 is MNHNY and CDR2 is SVGAGI (reference sequence). Trimming removed 2 bases from V and 7 bases from J; junction bases left unmatched: 7. CDR3 length: 14 amino acids. The sample originates from a study of technical replicates of blood from a handful of donors. The repertoire was sequenced with immunoSEQ multiplex PCR; TCRdb's copy has only in-frame clones and lacks some. The data hold tens of thousands of clones, with just over 95% observed a single time. The V gene is TRBV6-6, the J gene TRBJ1-2, with 7 bases aligning to TRBD1. Source material: T cells isolated from PBMCs. The clonotype originates from a human donor in good health. CDR3 nucleotides: TGTGCCAGCAGTTACAGCACAGGGGACTCTGGCTACACCTTC. Its translation is CASSYSTGDSGYTF.